The 25 T cell receptor beta chains below all came from one sample that was sequenced in a study of cytomegalovirus exposure and HLA in healthy donors. 13 Jbeta primers and 60 Vbeta primers were used for the PCR. TCRdb keeps only in-frame clones here, not all; method: immunoSEQ multiplex PCR. Of roughly 80,000 clones listed, about four fifths were seen once; the top ten hold over 10%. The sample consisted of PBMCs. Receptors were obtained from a male donor in good health and CMV-seropositive.

This clone has only a few counts. CDR3 protein: CASSRTGNWETQYF. DNA of the CDR3: TGTGCCAGCAGCAGGACAGGGAATTGGGAGACCCAGTACTTC. The chain joins TRBV9 to TRBJ2-5, with 8 bases aligning to TRBD1. The CDR3 is made up of 14 amino acids. J lost 5 bases, V lost 4 bases, and 7 bases had no gene match. Germline assignment: CDR1 SGDLS and CDR2 YYNGEE.

This chain uses TRBV11-2 with TRBJ1-6; TRBD1 is a possible D gene (6 bases). Germline-derived CDR1 and CDR2 are SGHAT and FQNNGV. The V end was cut by 4 bases, the J end by 6 bases, with 13 bases between. The length of the CDR3 is 15 residues. CDR3 sequence (DNA): TGTGCCAGCAGCTATAGGACAGATACTAATTCACCCCTCCACTTT. Translating it yields CASSYRTDTNSPLHF.

This clone has just one count. The gene calls are TRBV28 and TRBJ2-7, with D maybe TRBD1 (5 bases). Trimming stripped 8 bases from V and 3 bases from J, with 11 bases between. The germline V gene encodes CDR1 MDHEN and CDR2 SYDVKM. CDR3 length: 12 residues. CDR3 loop: CASQVQGYEQYF. CDR3 DNA sequence: TGTGCCAGCCAAGTTCAGGGCTACGAGCAGTACTTC.

The chain is built from TRBV7-9 and TRBJ2-3; 7 bases align to TRBD2. Unmatched junction bases numbered 3, after V lost 1 base and J lost 2 bases. CDR1 and CDR2 (germline): SEHNR, FQNEAQ (reference sequence). The CDR3 covers 15 residues. CDR3 DNA sequence: TGTGCCAGCAGCTTAGGAGCGGGATTCACAGATACGCAGTATTTT. Its protein is CASSLGAGFTDTQYF.

CDR3 sequence reads: CASSLDEDTQYF. The CDR3 nucleotides are TGTGCCAGCAGCTTAGATGAGGATACGCAGTATTTT. The V call is TRBV7-2, the J call TRBJ2-3; D is unclear. V lost 1 base to trimming and J lost 6 bases, with 5 bases between them. The CDR3 is 12 residues long. Germline V gives CDR1 SGHTA, CDR2 FQGNSA.

The CDR3 region has the DNA TGCGCCAGCAGCCAAGTATTGGCGGATGAGCAGTTCTTC. It encodes CASSQVLADEQFF. The chain couples TRBV4-1 to TRBJ2-1, with D hard to call. V lost 1 base and J 8 bases, leaving 9 bases between the germline ends. The CDR3 loop spans 13 amino acids. Per germline, CDR1 MGHRA and CDR2 YSYEKL.

The chain couples TRBV25-1 to TRBJ2-7; possible D gene TRBD2, 5 bases. The CDR3 is 12 amino acids. The V gene's germline CDR1 is MGHDK and CDR2 SYGVNS. V was shortened by 6 bases and J by 6 bases, with 12 bases between the two germline ends. DNA of the CDR3: TGTGCCAGCAGCCCCTCGGGAATCGAGCAGTACTTC. As protein: CASSPSGIEQYF.

The chain recombines TRBV18 with TRBJ1-6; weak D call: TRBD1 (6 bases). The CDR3 has 16 residues. Germline CDR1 and CDR2: KGHSH and LQKENI. Trimming took 2 bases from V and 1 from J, leaving 9 bases between them. CDR3 sequence (DNA): TGTGCCAGCTCACCAGAGAGGGGGTCCTATAATTCACCCCTCCACTTT. Encoded protein: CASSPERGSYNSPLHF.

The table lists this clone with a few counts. The V and J genes are TRBV7-9 and TRBJ1-2; the match to TRBD1 covers 7 bases. CDR1 and CDR2 from the germline V gene are SEHNR and FQNEAQ (reference sequence). The CDR3 length is 13 residues. Trimming removed 11 bases from V and 5 bases from J; junction bases left unmatched: 11. The CDR3 loop is CAAEGQALYGYTF. The CDR3 bases are TGTGCCGCGGAAGGACAGGCGCTTTATGGCTACACCTTC.

The chain recombines TRBV5-5 with TRBJ1-5; 9 bases match TRBD1. V gave up 3 bases and J gave up 4 bases; unmatched junction bases: 5. CDR1 and CDR2 from the germline V gene are SGHKS and YYEKEE (reference sequence). This CDR3 spans 15 amino acids. The CDR3 loop is CASSWGQGGNQPQHF. The CDR3 DNA follows: TGTGCCAGCAGCTGGGGACAGGGAGGTAATCAGCCCCAGCATTTT.

The V and J genes are TRBV2 and TRBJ2-5; the D gene is possibly TRBD2 (5 bases). Trimming took 6 bases from V and 3 from J, leaving 5 bases between them. The CDR3 covers 11 residues. The V gene's germline CDR1 is SNHLY and CDR2 FYNNEI. For the CDR3, the DNA is TGTGCCAGCAGCGGGGAAGAGACCCAGTACTTC. This sequence encodes CASSGEETQYF. Supplemented by reference TRBV2 and TRBJ2-5, the full variable domain reads EPEVTQTPSHQVTQMGQEVILRCVPISNHLYFYWYRQILGQKVEFLVSFYNNEISEKSEIFDDQFSVERPDGSNFTLKIRSTKLEDSAMYFCASSGEETQYFGPGTRLLVL.

The rearrangement links TRBV7-9 to TRBJ2-5; the D is unclear. The CDR3 totals 13 residues. Germline CDR1 is SEHNR and CDR2 is FQNEAQ (reference sequence). V lost 3 bases to trimming and J lost 1 base, with 6 bases between them. The CDR3 here is CASSLLSQETQYF. Written as DNA, the CDR3 is TGTGCCAGCAGCTTGCTTAGCCAAGAGACCCAGTACTTC.

This clone has a handful of counts. V is TRBV7-3 and J is TRBJ1-5, with 10 bases lining up with TRBD1. Per the germline V gene, CDR1 is SGHTA and CDR2 is FQGTGA. J gave up 4 bases and V 6 bases, and 15 bases lay outside the gene matches. This CDR3 comprises 18 residues. As DNA, the CDR3 is TGTGCCAGCAGACATAAAGTATCGGGACAGGGGTCAAATCAGCCCCAGCATTTT. Its protein product is CASRHKVSGQGSNQPQHF.

The chain carries TRBV15 and TRBJ1-3; D unresolved. Germline CDR1 and CDR2: LNHNV and YYDKDF (reference sequence). There are 14 residues in the CDR3. Trimming pared 0 bases from V and 2 bases from J, leaving 5 bases between. CDR3 sequence: CATSREPAGNTIYF. The CDR3 bases are TGTGCCACCAGCAGAGAACCAGCTGGAAACACCATATATTTT.

The chain recombines TRBV4-3 with TRBJ1-1; 10 nucleotides match TRBD1. From germline, CDR1 is LGHNA and CDR2 YSLEER. This CDR3 comprises 15 residues. Germline trimming cut 5 bases from V and 5 bases from J; bases unmatched to any gene: 8. For the CDR3, the DNA is TGCGCCAGCAGCATATGGGACAGGGGATATACTGAAGCTTTCTTT. Amino acid sequence: CASSIWDRGYTEAFF.

The chain recombines TRBV27 with TRBJ1-1; 9 bases are shared with TRBD1. The CDR3 is 18 amino acids. V gave up 0 bases and J gave up 0 bases; unmatched junction bases: 8. Germline values: CDR1 MNHEY, CDR2 SMNVEV (reference sequence). The CDR3 protein is CASSLSRGQGPMNTEAFF. CDR3 sequence (DNA): TGTGCCAGCAGTTTATCGCGGGGACAGGGACCAATGAACACTGAAGCTTTCTTT.

The rearrangement joins TRBV18 to TRBJ1-2; D ambiguous. There are 13 residues in the CDR3. V was clipped by 0 bases and J by 4 bases, with 6 bases between them. Germline lookup yields CDR1 KGHSH and CDR2 LQKENI. The CDR3 loop is CASSPPSGYGYTF. The DNA of the CDR3 is TGTGCCAGCTCACCACCGAGCGGCTATGGCTACACCTTC.

This clone came up a few times. The chain recombines TRBV6-1 with TRBJ1-5; 9 positions agree with TRBD1. V shed 2 bases and J 4 bases; nucleotides not matched to a gene: 12. This CDR3 is 18 amino acids long. The germline CDR1 and CDR2 sequences are MNHNS and SASEGT. CDR3 DNA: TGTGCCAGCAGTGAAACTGTATTAGGGACAGGGAGGAATCAGCCCCAGCATTTT. Translating it yields CASSETVLGTGRNQPQHF.

The CDR3 nucleotides are TGTGCCAGCAGCCAAGGCCCTAGCGGGGGGGTAAGCTCCTACAATGAGCAGTTCTTC. It is translated as CASSQGPSGGVSSYNEQFF. This chain connects TRBV4-2 to TRBJ2-1; 12 bases are shared with TRBD2. Unmatched junction bases numbered 7, after V lost 1 base and J lost 0 bases. CDR1 is LGHNA and CDR2 is YNFKEQ in the germline V gene. There are 19 residues in the CDR3.

The chain employs TRBV27 and TRBJ2-3; 8 nucleotides align to TRBD2. V shed 4 bases and J 7 bases; nucleotides not matched to a gene: 13. This CDR3 comprises 16 residues. Germline-derived CDR1 and CDR2 are MNHEY and SMNVEV (reference sequence). The CDR3: CASSSGTGGGRNTQYF. Written as DNA, the CDR3 is TGTGCCAGCAGTTCCGGGACCGGTGGCGGGAGGAATACGCAGTATTTT.

J is TRBJ2-3 and V is TRBV5-4, with TRBD1 as a possible D gene (6 bases). Germline-derived CDR1 and CDR2 are SGHNT and YYREEE (reference sequence). The germline V and J ends were trimmed by 3 bases and 2 bases, with 13 bases remaining between them. This CDR3 is built from 15 residues. CDR3 nucleotides: TGTGCCAGCAGCTCTGAACAGGGCCCCACAGATACGCAGTATTTT. Its protein is CASSSEQGPTDTQYF.

This clone was seen a few times. This chain uses TRBV2 with TRBJ1-6; 7 bases are shared with TRBD1. In germline, CDR1 is SNHLY, CDR2 FYNNEI. Losses at the gene ends were 2 bases for V and 7 bases for J; bases not matched to a gene: 2. This CDR3 spans 14 amino acids. CDR3 region: CASSERGRNSPLHF. The DNA for the CDR3 is TGTGCCAGCAGTGAAAGGGGGCGAAATTCACCCCTCCACTTT. The full variable domain, its missing parts supplied by reference TRBV2 and TRBJ1-6, is EPEVTQTPSHQVTQMGQEVILRCVPISNHLYFYWYRQILGQKVEFLVSFYNNEISEKSEIFDDQFSVERPDGSNFTLKIRSTKLEDSAMYFCASSERGRNSPLHFGNGTRLTVT.

The chain has TRBV29-1 and TRBJ2-7, with 10 bases that match TRBD1. V trimming: 5 bases; J trimming: 5 bases; junction bases outside the gene matches: 6. In germline, CDR1 is SQVTM, CDR2 ANQGSEA. This CDR3 contains 13 residues. Written as DNA, the CDR3 is TGCAGCGTTCCGGGACAGGGGATCAACGAGCAGTACTTC. This codes for CSVPGQGINEQYF.

CDR3 DNA: TGCGCCAGCAGCCAGCAAGCGGGAGGGCCCCAGGAGACCCAGTACTTC. Translation: CASSQQAGGPQETQYF. The rearrangement joins TRBV4-1 to TRBJ2-5; 10 positions agree with TRBD2. CDR3 length: 16 residues. CDR1 is MGHRA and CDR2 is YSYEKL in the germline V gene. After removal of 3 bases from V and 5 bases from J, the junction contained 9 bases not matched to a gene.

This clone appeared a single time. The chain is built from TRBV7-2 and TRBJ1-6; no firm D call. Trimming left V 0 bases short and J 6 bases short, with 6 bases between. There are 14 residues in the CDR3. Germline V gene lookup returns CDR1 SGHTA and CDR2 FQGNSA. CDR3 in DNA: TGTGCCAGCAGCTTAGCGTCGGGTAATTCACCCCTCCACTTT. Translating it yields CASSLASGNSPLHF.